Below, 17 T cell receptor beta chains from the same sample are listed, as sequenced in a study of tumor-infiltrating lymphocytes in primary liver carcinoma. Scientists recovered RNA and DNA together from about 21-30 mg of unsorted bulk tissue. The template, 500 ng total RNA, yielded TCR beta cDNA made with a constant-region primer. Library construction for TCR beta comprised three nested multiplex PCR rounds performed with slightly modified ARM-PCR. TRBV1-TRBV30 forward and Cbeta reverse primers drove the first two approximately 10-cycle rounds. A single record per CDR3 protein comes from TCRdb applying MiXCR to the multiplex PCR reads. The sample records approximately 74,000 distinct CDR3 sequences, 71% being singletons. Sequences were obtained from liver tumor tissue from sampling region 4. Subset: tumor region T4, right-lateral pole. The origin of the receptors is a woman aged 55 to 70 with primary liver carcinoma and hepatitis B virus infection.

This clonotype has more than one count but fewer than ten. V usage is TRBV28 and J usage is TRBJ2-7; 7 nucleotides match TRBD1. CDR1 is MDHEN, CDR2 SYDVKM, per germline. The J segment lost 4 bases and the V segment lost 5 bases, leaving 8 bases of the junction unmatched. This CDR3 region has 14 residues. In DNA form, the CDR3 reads TGTGCCAGCAGTCTCCTAAACAGGGGTTACGAGCAGTACTTC. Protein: CASSLLNRGYEQYF.

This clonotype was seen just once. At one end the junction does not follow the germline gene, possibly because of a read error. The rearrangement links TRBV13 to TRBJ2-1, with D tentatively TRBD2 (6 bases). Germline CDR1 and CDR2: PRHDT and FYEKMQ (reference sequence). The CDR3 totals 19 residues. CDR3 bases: TGTGCCAGCAGCTCACGCCCTGATTCTGGCGGGGACTCCTACAATGAGCAATTCTTC. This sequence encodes CASSSRPDSGGDSYNEQFF.

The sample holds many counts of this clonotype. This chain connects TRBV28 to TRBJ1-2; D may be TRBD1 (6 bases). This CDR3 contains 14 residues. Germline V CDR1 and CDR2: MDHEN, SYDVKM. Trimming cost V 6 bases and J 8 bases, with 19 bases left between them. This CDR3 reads CASSPAGDLRGYTF. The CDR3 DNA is TGTGCCAGCAGCCCCGCAGGGGATCTTCGGGGCTACACCTTC.

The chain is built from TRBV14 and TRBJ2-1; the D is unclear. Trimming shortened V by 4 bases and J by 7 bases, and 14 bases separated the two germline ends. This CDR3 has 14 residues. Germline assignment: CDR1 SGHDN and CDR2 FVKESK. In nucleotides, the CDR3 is TGTGCCAGCAGCCCTAAATTGACAAGGAATGAGCAGTTCTTC. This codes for CASSPKLTRNEQFF.

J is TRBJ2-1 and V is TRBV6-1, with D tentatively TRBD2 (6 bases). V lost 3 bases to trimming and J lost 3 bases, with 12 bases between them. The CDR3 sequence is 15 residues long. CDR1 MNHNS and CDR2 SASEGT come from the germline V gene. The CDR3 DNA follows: TGTGCCAGCAGTGATGCGGGGTACATCTACAATGAGCAGTTCTTC. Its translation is CASSDAGYIYNEQFF.

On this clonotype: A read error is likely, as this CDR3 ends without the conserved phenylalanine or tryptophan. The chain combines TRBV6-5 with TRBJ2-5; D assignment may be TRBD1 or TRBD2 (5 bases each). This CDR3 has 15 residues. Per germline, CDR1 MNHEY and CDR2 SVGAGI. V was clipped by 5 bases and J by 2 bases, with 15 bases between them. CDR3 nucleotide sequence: TGTGCCAGCAGTCCCGGGGCCTTCGGGCAAGAGACCCAGTACTTA. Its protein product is CASSPGAFGQETQYL.

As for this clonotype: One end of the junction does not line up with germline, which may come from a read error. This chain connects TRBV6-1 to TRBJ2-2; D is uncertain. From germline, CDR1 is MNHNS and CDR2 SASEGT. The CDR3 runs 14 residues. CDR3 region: CASSEANGTGELFF. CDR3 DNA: TGTGCCAGTAGTGAGGCTAACGGCACCGGGGAGCTGTTTTTT.

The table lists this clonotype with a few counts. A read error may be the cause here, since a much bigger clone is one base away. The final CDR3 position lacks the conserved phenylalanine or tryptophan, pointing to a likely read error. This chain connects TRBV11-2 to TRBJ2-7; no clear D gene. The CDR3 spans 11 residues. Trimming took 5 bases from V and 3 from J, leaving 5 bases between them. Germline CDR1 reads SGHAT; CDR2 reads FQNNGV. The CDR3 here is CASSGNYEQYL. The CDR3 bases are TGTGCCAGCAGCGGGAACTACGAGCAGTACTTG.

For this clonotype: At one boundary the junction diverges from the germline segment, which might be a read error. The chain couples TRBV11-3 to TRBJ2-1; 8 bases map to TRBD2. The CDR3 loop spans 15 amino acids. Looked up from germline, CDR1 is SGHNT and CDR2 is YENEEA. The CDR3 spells CASSSRGSGDNEQFF. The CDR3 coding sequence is TGTGCTAGCAGCTCTCGGGGTAGCGGGGACAATGAGCAGTTCTTC.

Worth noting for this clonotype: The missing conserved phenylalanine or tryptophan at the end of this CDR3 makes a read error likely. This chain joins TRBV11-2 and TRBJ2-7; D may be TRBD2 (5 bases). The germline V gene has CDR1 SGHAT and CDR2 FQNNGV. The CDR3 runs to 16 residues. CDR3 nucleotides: TGTGCCAACAGCTTAGGGCTCACAGCGGTGGATGGGGAGCAGTACCTC. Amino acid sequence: CANSLGLTAVDGEQYL.

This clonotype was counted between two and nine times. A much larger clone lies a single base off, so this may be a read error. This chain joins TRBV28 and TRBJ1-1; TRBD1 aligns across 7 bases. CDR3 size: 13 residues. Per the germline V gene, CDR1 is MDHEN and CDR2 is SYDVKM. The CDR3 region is CTSSAIGRGEAFF. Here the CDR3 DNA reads TGTACCAGCAGTGCCATTGGCAGGGGGGAAGCTTTCTTT.

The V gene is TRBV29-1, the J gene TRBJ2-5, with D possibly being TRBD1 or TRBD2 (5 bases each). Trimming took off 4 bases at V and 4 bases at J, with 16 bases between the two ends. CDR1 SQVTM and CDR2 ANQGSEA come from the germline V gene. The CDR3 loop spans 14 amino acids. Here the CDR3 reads CSVAAAGAAETQYF. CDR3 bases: TGCAGCGTTGCGGCAGCCGGGGCCGCAGAGACCCAGTACTTC.

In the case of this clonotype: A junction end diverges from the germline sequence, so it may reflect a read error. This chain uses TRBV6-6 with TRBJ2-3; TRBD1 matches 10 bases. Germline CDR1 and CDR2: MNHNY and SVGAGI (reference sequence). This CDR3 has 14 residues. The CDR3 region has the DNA TGTGCCAGCAGTTACTGGACAGGGGGAGATACGGAGTATTTT. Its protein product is CASSYWTGGDTEYF.

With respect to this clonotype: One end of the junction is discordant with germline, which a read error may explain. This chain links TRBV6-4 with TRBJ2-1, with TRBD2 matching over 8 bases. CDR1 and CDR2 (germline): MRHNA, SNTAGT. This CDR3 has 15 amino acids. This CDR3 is CASSNSGGGMDEQFF. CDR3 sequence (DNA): TGTGCCAGCAGTAACTCTGGCGGGGGGATGGATGAGCAGTTCTTC.

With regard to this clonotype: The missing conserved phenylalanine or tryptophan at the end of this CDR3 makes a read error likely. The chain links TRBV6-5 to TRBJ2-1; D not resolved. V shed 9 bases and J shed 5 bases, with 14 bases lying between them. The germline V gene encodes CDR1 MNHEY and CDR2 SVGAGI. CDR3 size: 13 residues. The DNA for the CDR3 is TGTGCCAGTAGTCGTAGGGTTGACAATGAGCAGTTCTCC. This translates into CASSRRVDNEQFS.

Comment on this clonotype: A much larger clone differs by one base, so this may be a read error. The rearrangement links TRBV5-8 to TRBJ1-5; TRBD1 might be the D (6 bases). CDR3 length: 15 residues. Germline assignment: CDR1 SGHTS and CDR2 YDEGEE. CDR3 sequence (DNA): TGTACCAGCAGCGACAGGACCGTTAGCAATCAGCCCCAGCATTTT. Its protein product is CTSSDRTVSNQPQHF.

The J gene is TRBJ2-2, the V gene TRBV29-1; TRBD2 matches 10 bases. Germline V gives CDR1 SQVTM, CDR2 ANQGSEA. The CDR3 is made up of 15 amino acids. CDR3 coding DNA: TGCGTCATAAAGGGACTAGCGACGAACACCGGGGAGCTGTTTTTT. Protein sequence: CVIKGLATNTGELFF.